This T cell receptor (beta chain) comes out of a study of T cell responses to AZD1222 COVID-19 vaccine. The trim removed 5 bases at V and 1 base at J, leaving 18 bases unmatched. The CDR3 totals 22 residues. Germline CDR1 reads MNHNY; CDR2 reads SVGAGI (reference sequence). Clones were sequenced by immunoSEQ multiplex PCR, and TCRdb holds only the in-frame ones, with some missing. The sample records some 120,000 clones, about 85% being singletons. V and J are TRBV6-6 and TRBJ2-3, with 16 bases aligning to TRBD2. The TCR originated in an adult who received the AZD1222 COVID-19 vaccine. The source was peripheral blood, collected 28 days after the second AZD1222 dose. The CDR3 reads CASSRQGWSGLAGGPRTDTQYF. CDR3 coding DNA: TGTGCCAGCAGTCGACAGGGATGGTCGGGACTAGCGGGGGGGCCCCGCACAGATACGCAGTATTTT.